This T cell receptor beta chain emerged from a study of T cell responses to AZD1222 COVID-19 vaccine. Study-wide results and caveats: Baseline seropositivity characterized only 5 to 7 AZD1222 recipients. Repertoires were collected only later (after the peak T cell response had occurred). Regions 160-218 and 743-854 dominated among vaccine-associated CD4 TCRs spanning spike.

The CDR3 loop spans 16 amino acids. V was trimmed by 3 bases and J by 2 bases, leaving 15 bases between them. Germline CDR1 SGHVS, CDR2 FNYEAQ. TCRdb's table, derived via immunoSEQ multiplex PCR, lists solely in-frame clones and lacks some. The table lists 150,000 or so clones, about 90% of them singletons. Notes on this clone: Its specificity is unknown.

Sample: peripheral blood, taken on day 0 of AZD1222 vaccination. The source of this sequence is an adult in good health. This sequence joins TRBV7-6 and TRBJ2-3, with D maybe TRBD2 (5 bases). The CDR3 DNA follows: TGTGCCAGCAGCTTTTCCCATCGGGGAAACACAGATACGCAGTATTTT. Protein: CASSFSHRGNTDTQYF.